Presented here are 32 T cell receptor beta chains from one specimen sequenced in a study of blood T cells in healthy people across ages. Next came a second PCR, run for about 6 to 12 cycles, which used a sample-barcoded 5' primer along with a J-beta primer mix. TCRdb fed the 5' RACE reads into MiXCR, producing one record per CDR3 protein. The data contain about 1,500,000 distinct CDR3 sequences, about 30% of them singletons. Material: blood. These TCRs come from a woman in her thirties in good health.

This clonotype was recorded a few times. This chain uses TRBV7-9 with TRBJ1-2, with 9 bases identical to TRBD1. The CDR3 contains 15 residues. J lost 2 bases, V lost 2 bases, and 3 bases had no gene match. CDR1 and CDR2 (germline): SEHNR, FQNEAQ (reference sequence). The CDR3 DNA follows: TGTGCCAGCAGCTTATCCGACAGGGGGAACTATGGCTACACCTTC. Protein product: CASSLSDRGNYGYTF.

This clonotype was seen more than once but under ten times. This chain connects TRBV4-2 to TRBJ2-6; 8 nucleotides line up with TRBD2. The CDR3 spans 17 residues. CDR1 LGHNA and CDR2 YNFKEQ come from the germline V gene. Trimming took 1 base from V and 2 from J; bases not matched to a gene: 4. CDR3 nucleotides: TGTGCCAGCAGCCAAGTGCGGGGGGAAACTGGGGCCAACGTCCTGACTTTC. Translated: CASSQVRGETGANVLTF.

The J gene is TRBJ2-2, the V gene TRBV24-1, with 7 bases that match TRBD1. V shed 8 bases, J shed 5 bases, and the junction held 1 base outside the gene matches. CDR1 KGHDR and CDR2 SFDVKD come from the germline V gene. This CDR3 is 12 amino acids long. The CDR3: CATKQGTGELFF. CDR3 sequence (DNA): TGTGCCACCAAACAGGGGACCGGGGAGCTGTTTTTT.

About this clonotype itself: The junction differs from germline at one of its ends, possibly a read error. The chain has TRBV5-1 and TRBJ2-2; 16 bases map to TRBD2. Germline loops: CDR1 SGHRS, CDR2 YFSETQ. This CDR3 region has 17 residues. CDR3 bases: TGCGCCAGCTCCGGGACTAGCGGGGGGGCCCGGACCGGGGAGCGGTTTTTT. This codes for CASSGTSGGARTGERFF.

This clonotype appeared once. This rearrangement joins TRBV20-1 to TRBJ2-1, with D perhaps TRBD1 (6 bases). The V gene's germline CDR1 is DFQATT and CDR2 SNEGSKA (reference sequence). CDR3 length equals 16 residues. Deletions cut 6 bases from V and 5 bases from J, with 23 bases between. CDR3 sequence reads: CSATTQQGLSDNEQFF. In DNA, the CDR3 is TGCAGTGCCACAACCCAACAGGGCCTTTCCGACAATGAGCAGTTCTTC.

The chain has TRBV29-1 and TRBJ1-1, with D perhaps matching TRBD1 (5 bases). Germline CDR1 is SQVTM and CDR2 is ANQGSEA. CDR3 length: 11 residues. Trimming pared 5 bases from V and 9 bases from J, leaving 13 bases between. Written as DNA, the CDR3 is TGCAGCGTTTCCAGGCAGGGCCAAGCTTTCTTT. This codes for CSVSRQGQAFF.

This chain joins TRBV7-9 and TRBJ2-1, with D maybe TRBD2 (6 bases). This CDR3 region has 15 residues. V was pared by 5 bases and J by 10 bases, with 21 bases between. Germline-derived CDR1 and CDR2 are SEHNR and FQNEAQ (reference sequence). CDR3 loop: CASSPDGGRTQEQFF. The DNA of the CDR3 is TGTGCCAGCAGCCCAGACGGTGGGAGGACCCAGGAGCAGTTCTTC.

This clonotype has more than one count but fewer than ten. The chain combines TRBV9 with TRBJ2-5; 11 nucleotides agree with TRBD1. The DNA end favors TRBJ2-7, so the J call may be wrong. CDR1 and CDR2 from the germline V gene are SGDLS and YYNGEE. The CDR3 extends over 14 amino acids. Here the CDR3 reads CASSPYGTGGEQYF. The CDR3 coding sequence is TGTGCCAGCAGCCCATACGGGACAGGGGGCGAGCAGTACTTC.

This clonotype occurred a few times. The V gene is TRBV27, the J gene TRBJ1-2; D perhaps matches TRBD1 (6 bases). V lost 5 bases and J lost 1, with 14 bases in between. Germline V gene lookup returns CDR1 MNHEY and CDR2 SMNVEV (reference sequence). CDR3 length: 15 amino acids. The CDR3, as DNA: TGTGCCAGCAGTCCCACCCGGACAGTTAACTATGGCTACACCTTC. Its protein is CASSPTRTVNYGYTF.

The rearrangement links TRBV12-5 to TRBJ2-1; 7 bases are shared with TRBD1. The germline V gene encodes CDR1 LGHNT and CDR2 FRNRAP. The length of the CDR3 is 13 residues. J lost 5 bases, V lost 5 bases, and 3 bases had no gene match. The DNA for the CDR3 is TGTGCTAGTGGTATCGGGACAGACAATGAGCAGTTCTTC. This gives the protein CASGIGTDNEQFF.

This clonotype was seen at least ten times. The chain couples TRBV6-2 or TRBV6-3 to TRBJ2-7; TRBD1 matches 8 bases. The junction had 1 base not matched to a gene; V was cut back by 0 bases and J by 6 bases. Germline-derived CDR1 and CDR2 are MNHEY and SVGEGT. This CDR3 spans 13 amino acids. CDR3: CASSYSDRVEQYF. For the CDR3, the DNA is TGTGCCAGCAGTTACTCGGACAGGGTCGAGCAGTACTTC.

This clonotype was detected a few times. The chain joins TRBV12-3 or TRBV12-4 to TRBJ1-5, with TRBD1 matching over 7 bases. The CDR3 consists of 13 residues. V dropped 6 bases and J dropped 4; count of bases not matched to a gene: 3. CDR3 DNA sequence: TGTGCCAGCAGCGGACAGGTGAATCAGCCCCAGCATTTT. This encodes CASSGQVNQPQHF.

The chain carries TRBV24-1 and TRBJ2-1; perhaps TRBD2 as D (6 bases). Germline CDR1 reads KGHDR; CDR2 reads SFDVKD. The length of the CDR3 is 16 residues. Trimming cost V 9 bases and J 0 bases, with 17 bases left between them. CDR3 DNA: TGTGCCACCGGGGATGGAGGGGCACGCTCCTACAATGAGCAGTTCTTC. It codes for CATGDGGARSYNEQFF.

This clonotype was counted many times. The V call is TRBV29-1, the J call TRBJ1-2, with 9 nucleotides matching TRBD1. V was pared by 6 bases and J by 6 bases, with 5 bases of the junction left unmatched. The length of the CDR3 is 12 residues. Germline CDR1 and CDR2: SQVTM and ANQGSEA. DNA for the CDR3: TGCAGCGTATCGGGACAGGGTAATGGCTACACCTTC. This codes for CSVSGQGNGYTF.

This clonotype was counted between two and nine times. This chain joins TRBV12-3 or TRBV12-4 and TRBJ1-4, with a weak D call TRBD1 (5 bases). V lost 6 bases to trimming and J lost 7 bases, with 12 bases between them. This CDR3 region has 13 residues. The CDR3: CASRGDPLEKLFF. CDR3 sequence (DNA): TGTGCCAGCAGAGGGGACCCTCTTGAAAAACTGTTTTTT.

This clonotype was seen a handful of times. The CDR3 loop is CSAISHTSGGGSQYF. Written as DNA, the CDR3 is TGCAGTGCTATTTCCCACACTAGCGGGGGTGGTTCCCAGTACTTC. J is TRBJ2-5 and V is TRBV20-1; 11 nucleotides agree with TRBD2. The CDR3 totals 15 residues. CDR1 and CDR2 from the germline V gene are DFQATT and SNEGSKA (reference sequence). J was trimmed by 9 bases and V by 4 bases; bases with no gene match: 13.

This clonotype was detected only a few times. The CDR3 sequence: CASSDRPDAGGGYTF. CDR3 DNA: TGTGCCAGCAGCGACCGCCCGGATGCGGGCGGTGGCTACACCTTC. This chain connects TRBV5-5 to TRBJ1-2; no clear D. The CDR3 runs 15 residues. Trimming pared 4 bases from V and 7 bases from J, leaving 20 bases between. Per the germline V gene, CDR1 is SGHKS and CDR2 is YYEKEE (reference sequence).

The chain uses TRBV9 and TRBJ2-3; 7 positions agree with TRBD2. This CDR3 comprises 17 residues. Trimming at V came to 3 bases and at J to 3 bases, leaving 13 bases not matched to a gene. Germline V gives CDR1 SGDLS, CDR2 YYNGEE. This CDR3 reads CASSATSTGGGTDTQYF. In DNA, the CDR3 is TGTGCCAGCAGCGCCACTTCCACGGGGGGTGGTACAGATACGCAGTATTTT.

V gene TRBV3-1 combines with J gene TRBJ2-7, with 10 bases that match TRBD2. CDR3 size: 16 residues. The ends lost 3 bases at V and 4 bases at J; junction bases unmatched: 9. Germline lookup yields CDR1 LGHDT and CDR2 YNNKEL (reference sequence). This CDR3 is CASSQPSLAGVYEQYF. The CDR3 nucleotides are TGTGCCAGCAGCCAGCCAAGTCTAGCGGGAGTGTACGAGCAGTACTTC.

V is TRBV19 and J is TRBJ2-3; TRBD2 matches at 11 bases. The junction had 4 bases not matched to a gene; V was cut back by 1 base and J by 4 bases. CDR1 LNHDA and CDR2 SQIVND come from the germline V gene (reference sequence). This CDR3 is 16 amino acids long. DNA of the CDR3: TGTGCCAGTAGTATAGGTACTAGCGGGAGATCAGATACGCAGTATTTT. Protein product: CASSIGTSGRSDTQYF.

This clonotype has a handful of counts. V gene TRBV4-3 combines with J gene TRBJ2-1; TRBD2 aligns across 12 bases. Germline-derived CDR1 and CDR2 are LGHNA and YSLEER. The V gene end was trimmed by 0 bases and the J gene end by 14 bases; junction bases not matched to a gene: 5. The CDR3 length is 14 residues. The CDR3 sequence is CASSQDLAGGKKFF. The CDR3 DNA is TGCGCCAGCAGCCAAGACCTAGCGGGAGGGAAAAAGTTCTTC.

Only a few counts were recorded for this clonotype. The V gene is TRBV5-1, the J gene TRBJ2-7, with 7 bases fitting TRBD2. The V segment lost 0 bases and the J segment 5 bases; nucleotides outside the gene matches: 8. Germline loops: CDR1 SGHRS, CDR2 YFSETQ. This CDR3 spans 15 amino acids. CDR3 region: CASSLDGREGNEQYF. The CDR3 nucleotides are TGCGCCAGCAGCTTGGATGGCAGGGAGGGAAACGAGCAGTACTTC.

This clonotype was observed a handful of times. The CDR3 DNA reads as TGCAGTGCTAGGCGTTTTAAGGCGGGAGTATCGGGTGGAGAGACCCAGTACTTC. Protein sequence: CSARRFKAGVSGGETQYF. This chain joins TRBV20-1 and TRBJ2-5; 7 positions agree with TRBD2. Germline CDR1 reads DFQATT; CDR2 reads SNEGSKA (reference sequence). CDR3 length: 18 amino acids. Trimming took 3 bases from V and 4 from J; bases not matched to a gene: 20.

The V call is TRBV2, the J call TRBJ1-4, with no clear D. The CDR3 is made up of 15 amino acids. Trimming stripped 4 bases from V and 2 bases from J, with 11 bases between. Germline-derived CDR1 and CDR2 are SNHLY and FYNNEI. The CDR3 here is CASSVSWTTNEKLFF. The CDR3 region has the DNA TGTGCCAGCAGTGTGTCATGGACGACTAATGAAAAACTGTTTTTT.

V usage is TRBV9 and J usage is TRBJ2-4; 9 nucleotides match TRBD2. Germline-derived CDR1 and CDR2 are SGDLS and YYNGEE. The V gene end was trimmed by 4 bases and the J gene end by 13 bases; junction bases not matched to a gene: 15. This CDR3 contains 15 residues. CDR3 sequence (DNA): TGTGCCAGCAGCCCCCCCGGGACTAGCAAGAATGAGCAGTACTTC. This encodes CASSPPGTSKNEQYF.

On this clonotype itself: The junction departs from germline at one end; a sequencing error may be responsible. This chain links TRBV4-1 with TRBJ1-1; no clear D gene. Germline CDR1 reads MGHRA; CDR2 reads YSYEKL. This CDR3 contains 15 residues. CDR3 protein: CASSQAGVGAAEAFF. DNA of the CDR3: TGCGCCAGCAGCCAAGCGGGCGTCGGCGCGGCTGAAGCCTTCTTT.

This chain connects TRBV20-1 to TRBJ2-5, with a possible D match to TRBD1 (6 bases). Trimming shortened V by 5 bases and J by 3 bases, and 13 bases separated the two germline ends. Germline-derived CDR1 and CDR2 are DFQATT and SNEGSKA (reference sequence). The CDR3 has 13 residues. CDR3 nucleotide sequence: TGCAGTGCTCTGAAGGGGGTTGAAGAGACCCAGTACTTC. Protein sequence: CSALKGVEETQYF.

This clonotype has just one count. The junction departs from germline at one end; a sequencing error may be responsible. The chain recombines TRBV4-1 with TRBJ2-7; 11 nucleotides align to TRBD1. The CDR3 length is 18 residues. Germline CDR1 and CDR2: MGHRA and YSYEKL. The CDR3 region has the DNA TGCGCCAACAGCCAGATGACCGGGACAGGGGGTCGTTCCTACGAGCAGTACTTC. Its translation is CANSQMTGTGGRSYEQYF.

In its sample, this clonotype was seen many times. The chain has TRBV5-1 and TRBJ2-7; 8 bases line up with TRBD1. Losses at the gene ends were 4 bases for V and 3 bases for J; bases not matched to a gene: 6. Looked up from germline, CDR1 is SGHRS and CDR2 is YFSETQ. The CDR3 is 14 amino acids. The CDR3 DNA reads TGCGCCAGCAGCCGTTCGGGACAGGACTACGAGCAGTACTTC. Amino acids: CASSRSGQDYEQYF. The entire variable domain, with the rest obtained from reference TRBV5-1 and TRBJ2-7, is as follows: KAGVTQTPRYLIKTRGQQVTLSCSPISGHRSVSWYQQTPGQGLQFLFEYFSETQRNKGNFPGRFSGRQFSNSRSEMNVSTLELGDSALYLCASSRSGQDYEQYFGPGTRLTVT.

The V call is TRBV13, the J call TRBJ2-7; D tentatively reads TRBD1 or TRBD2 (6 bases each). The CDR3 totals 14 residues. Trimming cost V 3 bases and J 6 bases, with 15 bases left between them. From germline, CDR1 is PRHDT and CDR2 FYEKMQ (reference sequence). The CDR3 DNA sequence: TGTGCCAGCAGCTTCAGGGGCGGGACGGGCGAGCAGTACTTC. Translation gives CASSFRGGTGEQYF.

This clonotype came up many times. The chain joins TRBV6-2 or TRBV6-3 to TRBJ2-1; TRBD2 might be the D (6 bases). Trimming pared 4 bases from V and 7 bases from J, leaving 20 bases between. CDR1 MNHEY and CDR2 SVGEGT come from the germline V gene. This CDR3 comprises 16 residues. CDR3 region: CASSWGTPLLPNEQFF. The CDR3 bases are TGTGCCAGCAGTTGGGGGACTCCTCTCTTACCAAATGAGCAGTTCTTC.

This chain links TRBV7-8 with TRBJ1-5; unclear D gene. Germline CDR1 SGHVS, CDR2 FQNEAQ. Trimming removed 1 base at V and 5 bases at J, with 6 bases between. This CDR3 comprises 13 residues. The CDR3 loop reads CASSLDNDQPQHF. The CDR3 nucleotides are TGTGCCAGCAGCTTAGACAATGATCAGCCCCAGCATTTT.